This T cell receptor (beta chain) is drawn from a study of cytomegalovirus exposure and HLA in healthy donors. The wider study: As released early, the data held around 80 million unique TCRs from HLA-typed donors. Among the 300 to 500 genotyped donors, around 85% were placed in the Caucasian-associated ancestry cluster. Study results and limitations: V- and J-gene trimming of TCR beta was linked (in a later analysis) to a missense DCLRE1C variant. It was only CMV serostatus that was available as immune exposure information.

A multiplex PCR was run with 60 Vbeta primers and 13 Jbeta primers. This table comes from immunoSEQ multiplex PCR, and its TCRdb copy is limited to in-frame clones, with some not included. Of about 120,000 clones in the sample, over 60% were seen once. This clone was observed a handful of times. As yet, its antigen is unknown. The origin of this receptor is a man younger than 35 in good health and CMV-seropositive. The specimen sequenced was PBMCs.

CDR3 DNA sequence: TGTGCCAGCGCTACAGGTTCCTACGAGCAGTACTTC. Translating it yields CASATGSYEQYF. The rearrangement joins TRBV6-5 to TRBJ2-7, with D tentatively TRBD1 (5 bases). V was cut by 8 bases and J by 1 base, with 9 bases left in between. Germline V gene lookup returns CDR1 MNHEY and CDR2 SVGAGI. The CDR3 totals 12 residues.